This T cell receptor beta chain came from a study of cytomegalovirus exposure and HLA in healthy donors. Study information: Ancestry clustering placed 81% of some 400 genotyped donors in the Caucasian-associated cluster. Study results and limitations: Many donors carried some public TCRs, although rarity characterized most TCR sequences. Some V segments, including TRBV6-2 and TRBV6-3, were excluded as indistinguishable.

With 6 bases clipped from V and 6 bases from J, the junction kept 4 bases outside the gene matches. The CDR3 has 14 amino acids. Per the germline V gene, CDR1 is SNHLY and CDR2 is FYNNEI. In the case of this clone: What it recognizes is unknown.

Researchers ran the PCR with 60 Vbeta and 13 Jbeta primers. Method: immunoSEQ multiplex PCR; TCRdb's copy keeps in-frame clones and lacks some. The sample lists approximately 120,000 clones, around two thirds occurring once. The TCR originated in a man aged 60-69 years in good health and CMV-seropositive. The chain uses TRBV2 and TRBJ2-1; 11 nucleotides agree with TRBD2. Sequencing was performed on PBMCs. The CDR3 DNA reads TGTGCCAGCAGGCCTAGCGGGGGGATCAATGAGCAGTTCTTC. Translated, it gives CASRPSGGINEQFF.